Listed below are T cell receptor beta chains from one sample, sequenced in a study of cytomegalovirus exposure and HLA in healthy donors. TCRdb's table, derived via immunoSEQ multiplex PCR, lists solely in-frame clones and lacks some. This table holds approximately 190,000 clones, over 70% found once. The specimen sequenced was PBMCs. These receptors came from a man younger than 45 in good health and CMV-seronegative. Both conserved end residues are part of each CDR3. D genes are given only for firm matches. Clone sizes are given selectively: once, few, many, or a class where the clone is expanded.

d_call	v_call	clone_size	j_call	cdr3_aa	cdr3_nt
-	TRBV2	-	TRBJ2-5	CAATGGRSEAQYF	TGTGCCGCCACCGGGGGTAGGAGTGAGGCCCAGTACTTC
-	TRBV5-1	-	TRBJ2-6	CASSLVAGSSGANVLTF	TGCGCCAGCAGCTTGGTGGCAGGCAGCTCTGGGGCCAACGTCCTGACTTTC
TRBD1	TRBV11-3	once	TRBJ2-1	CASSLEYTGTGNNEQFF	TGTGCCAGCAGCTTGGAATATACCGGGACAGGGAACAATGAGCAGTTCTTC
-	TRBV6-5	-	TRBJ2-1	CASSYYRGSYNEQFF	TGTGCCAGCAGTTATTACCGAGGCTCCTACAATGAGCAGTTCTTC
-	TRBV10-3	-	TRBJ1-5	CAIGPDTALNQPQHF	TGTGCCATCGGCCCGGACACCGCACTCAATCAGCCCCAGCATTTT
TRBD1	TRBV18	-	TRBJ1-1	CASSPRTGAVMNTEAFF	TGTGCCAGCTCACCAAGGACAGGGGCGGTCATGAACACTGAAGCTTTCTTT
-	TRBV7-9	-	TRBJ2-7	CASSLTGRRNEQYF	TGTGCCAGCAGCTTAACAGGGCGGAGGAACGAGCAGTACTTC
-	TRBV28	-	TRBJ2-2	CASSLQGRGGELFF	TGTGCCAGCAGTTTACAGGGGCGCGGAGGGGAGCTGTTTTTT
TRBD1	TRBV5-1	few	TRBJ1-2	CASRTGGADYGYTF	TGCGCCAGCAGGACAGGGGGGGCGGACTATGGCTACACCTTC
TRBD2	TRBV7-8	-	TRBJ2-7	CASSPRTSGSYEQYF	TGTGCCAGCAGCCCGCGGACTAGCGGGAGCTACGAGCAGTACTTC
TRBD2	TRBV4-3	-	TRBJ2-3	CASSQALAGGPGDTQYF	TGCGCCAGCAGCCAAGCTCTAGCGGGGGGGCCGGGAGATACGCAGTATTTT
-	TRBV15	-	TRBJ2-7	CATSRERYEQYF	TGTGCCACCAGCAGAGAGAGGTACGAGCAGTACTTC
-	TRBV5-4	-	TRBJ1-2	CASSPDTISYGYTF	TGTGCCAGCAGCCCCGACACGATATCCTATGGCTACACCTTC
-	TRBV5-1	-	TRBJ2-3	CASKTGISTDTQYF	TGCGCCAGCAAGACGGGTATTAGCACAGATACGCAGTATTTT
TRBD1	TRBV6-5	-	TRBJ1-2	CASMAAGTGGYGYTF	TGTGCCAGCATGGCGGCCGGGACAGGGGGCTATGGCTACACCTTC
-	TRBV6-6	-	TRBJ2-2	CASSYRTTGTGELFF	TGTGCCAGCAGTTACCGCACCACTGGCACCGGGGAGCTGTTTTTT
-	TRBV5-6	-	TRBJ2-5	CASSLYESQETQYF	TGTGCCAGCAGCTTGTACGAGAGTCAAGAGACCCAGTACTTC
-	TRBV28	-	TRBJ1-2	CASSFLSFSGYTF	TGTGCCAGCAGTTTTTTGAGTTTTTCGGGCTACACCTTC
TRBD1	TRBV29-1	-	TRBJ2-1	CSVRQGNNEQFF	TGCAGCGTCCGACAGGGAAACAATGAGCAGTTCTTC
-	TRBV5-1	-	TRBJ2-1	CASSLAIRTVGFVGEQFF	TGCGCCAGCAGCTTGGCCATTAGGACAGTGGGCTTTGTCGGTGAGCAGTTCTTC
-	TRBV9	-	TRBJ2-7	CASSVGRGAYEQYF	TGTGCCAGCAGCGTAGGCAGGGGCGCCTACGAGCAGTACTTC
-	TRBV6-1	-	TRBJ1-1	CASSDRSRGTEAFF	TGTGCCAGCAGTGATAGGAGCCGCGGCACTGAAGCTTTCTTT
-	TRBV6-5	-	TRBJ2-5	CASSRNRARETQYF	TGTGCCAGCAGTAGAAACAGGGCTCGAGAGACCCAGTACTTC
-	TRBV27	-	TRBJ1-1	CASSSPGLGTEAFF	TGTGCCAGCAGTTCTCCGGGACTGGGCACTGAAGCTTTCTTT
-	TRBV5-6	-	TRBJ2-7	CASSPGVGEQYF	TGTGCCAGCAGCCCGGGGGTGGGCGAGCAGTACTTC
TRBD1	TRBV18	-	TRBJ2-7	CASSPQGAGYEQYF	TGTGCCAGCTCACCGCAGGGGGCTGGGTACGAGCAGTACTTC
TRBD1	TRBV11-2	-	TRBJ1-6	CASSLGLPGQGWPLHF	TGTGCCAGCAGCTTGGGACTCCCGGGACAGGGGTGGCCCCTCCACTTT
-	TRBV15	-	TRBJ2-5	CATSRRQQETQYF	TGTGCCACCAGCCGGCGACAGCAAGAGACCCAGTACTTC
-	TRBV6-5	-	TRBJ1-2	CASSYSVGANYGYTF	TGTGCCAGCAGTTACTCAGTAGGGGCTAACTATGGCTACACCTTC
-	TRBV11-3	-	TRBJ2-5	CASSLGGRSEETQYF	TGTGCCAGCAGCTTAGGCGGGCGGTCAGAAGAGACCCAGTACTTC
-	TRBV28	-	TRBJ2-2	CASSSGDDTGELFF	TGTGCCAGCTCTTCAGGGGACGACACCGGGGAGCTGTTTTTT
-	TRBV7-9	-	TRBJ2-7	CASSFRGGEQYF	TGTGCCAGCAGCTTCCGAGGGGGAGAGCAGTACTTC
-	TRBV19	few	TRBJ2-1	CASGGKPTNEQFF	TGTGCCAGTGGGGGGAAACCCACAAATGAGCAGTTCTTC
-	TRBV18	-	TRBJ2-7	CASSPQGAYEQYF	TGTGCCAGCTCACCACAGGGGGCCTACGAGCAGTACTTC
-	TRBV11-2	-	TRBJ1-4	CASSLMGMAEKLFF	TGTGCCAGCAGCTTAATGGGCATGGCCGAAAAACTGTTTTTT
-	TRBV18	-	TRBJ1-1	CASSGGLDEAFF	TGTGCCAGCTCTGGCGGGCTAGATGAAGCTTTCTTT
-	TRBV7-6	-	TRBJ1-2	CASSLVPQGTTSNYGYTF	TGTGCCAGCAGCTTAGTACCACAGGGTACGACCTCTAACTATGGCTACACCTTC
TRBD2	TRBV28	-	TRBJ2-2	CASSLSGLVPNTGELFF	TGTGCCAGCAGTTTAAGTGGACTAGTCCCGAACACCGGGGAGCTGTTTTTT
-	TRBV7-2	-	TRBJ2-7	CASSRVNEQYF	TGTGCCAGCAGTCGAGTGAACGAGCAGTACTTC
TRBD2	TRBV11-2	-	TRBJ2-1	CASSFGGGASYNEQFF	TGTGCCAGCAGCTTTGGCGGGGGGGCCTCTTACAATGAGCAGTTCTTC
-	TRBV30	few	TRBJ1-5	CAWSHQGNQPQHF	TGTGCCTGGAGCCATCAGGGGAATCAGCCCCAGCATTTT
-	TRBV6-5	-	TRBJ1-1	CASSPPDRRNTEAFF	TGTGCCAGCAGTCCGCCCGACAGGCGGAACACTGAAGCTTTCTTT
TRBD1	TRBV7-9	few	TRBJ2-5	CASSPDRGGLRETQYF	TGTGCCAGCAGCCCGGACAGGGGAGGGTTGAGGGAGACCCAGTACTTC
-	TRBV7-2	-	TRBJ1-5	CASSPGRGEGNQPQHF	TGTGCCAGCAGCCCCGGGAGGGGTGAAGGCAATCAGCCCCAGCATTTT
TRBD2	TRBV7-2	-	TRBJ2-3	CASSYALSGGTDTQYF	TGTGCCAGCAGTTATGCCCTCAGCGGGGGCACAGATACGCAGTATTTT
TRBD1	TRBV19	-	TRBJ1-2	CASSGATPGQGYGYTF	TGTGCCAGTAGTGGGGCGACACCGGGACAGGGCTATGGCTACACCTTC
TRBD1	TRBV11-2	-	TRBJ2-7	CASSIDRGREQYF	TGTGCCAGCAGCATAGACAGGGGGCGCGAGCAGTACTTC
-	TRBV18	-	TRBJ2-7	CASSEEGRTYEQYF	TGTGCCAGCTCAGAGGAAGGGAGAACCTACGAGCAGTACTTC
-	TRBV28	-	TRBJ2-5	CASSSTLHRPGQYF	TGTGCCAGCAGTTCCACCTTACACCGGCCGGGCCAGTACTTC
TRBD2	TRBV4-3	-	TRBJ2-1	CASSLGLAGSSYNEQFF	TGCGCCAGCAGCCTAGGACTAGCGGGGAGCTCCTACAATGAGCAGTTCTTC
-	TRBV7-8	-	TRBJ2-6	CASSFYPSGANVLTF	TGTGCCAGCAGCTTCTACCCGTCTGGGGCCAACGTCCTGACTTTC
-	TRBV30	-	TRBJ2-4	CAWSKKNSQYF	TGTGCCTGGAGTAAAAAAAACAGTCAGTACTTC
TRBD1	TRBV7-6	-	TRBJ1-1	CASSRQGARNTEAFF	TGTGCCAGCAGCCGACAGGGGGCCCGGAACACTGAAGCTTTCTTT
TRBD1	TRBV7-9	once	TRBJ2-7	CASSLGDRYEQYF	TGTGCCAGCAGCTTAGGGGACAGGTACGAGCAGTACTTC
TRBD1	TRBV5-1	-	TRBJ2-3	CASIAQGSTDTQYF	TGCGCCAGCATCGCACAGGGGAGCACAGATACGCAGTATTTT
TRBD2	TRBV11-2	-	TRBJ2-7	CASSSITKTSGVVYEQYF	TGTGCCAGCAGCTCCATTACCAAGACTAGCGGGGTCGTGTACGAGCAGTACTTC
TRBD2	TRBV6-5	-	TRBJ2-1	CASSYSTSGGSEQFF	TGTGCCAGCAGTTACTCGACTAGCGGGGGGAGTGAGCAGTTCTTC
TRBD1	TRBV7-7	-	TRBJ2-2	CASTQGAGHTGELFF	TGTGCTAGCACACAGGGGGCGGGACACACCGGGGAGCTGTTTTTT
TRBD2	TRBV29-1	-	TRBJ2-3	CSVEVSGDPTDTQYF	TGCAGCGTTGAAGTGAGCGGGGACCCCACAGATACGCAGTATTTT